The 25 T cell receptor beta chains presented below share a single source sample, sequenced in a study of blood T cells in healthy people across ages. Primed by a sample-barcoded 5' primer and a J-beta primer mix, a second PCR proceeded for about 6 to 12 cycles. TCRdb re-called the 5' RACE reads through MiXCR, storing one row per CDR3 protein. The table lists fewer than 2,000,000 distinct CDR3 sequences, more than 35% of them singletons, with under 30% in the top ten. Sequencing was performed on blood. These receptors were collected from a human donor in good health.

This clonotype came up many times. The genes are TRBV29-1 and TRBJ2-7, with TRBD1 matching 7 bases. V lost 6 bases to trimming and J lost 1 base; unmatched junction nucleotides: 3. Germline V gives CDR1 SQVTM, CDR2 ANQGSEA. The CDR3 totals 12 residues. The CDR3 spells CSVNRGSYEQYF. CDR3 coding DNA: TGCAGCGTCAACAGGGGTTCCTACGAGCAGTACTTC.

This clonotype was observed a handful of times. V gene TRBV2 combines with J gene TRBJ1-2; 9 positions agree with TRBD1. Germline CDR1 and CDR2: SNHLY and FYNNEI. The CDR3 extends over 15 amino acids. V shed 5 bases and J 3 bases; nucleotides not matched to a gene: 7. The DNA of the CDR3 is TGTGCCAGCAGTTATCTCTGGGACAGGGACTATGGCTACACCTTC. It codes for CASSYLWDRDYGYTF.

The rearrangement uses TRBV28 and TRBJ2-5; D is unclear. The CDR3 is 10 amino acids. V lost 5 bases and J lost 11, with 9 bases in between. Germline CDR1 and CDR2: MDHEN and SYDVKM. The DNA for the CDR3 is TGTGCCAGCAGTACCTGGTTGCAGTACTTC. It encodes CASSTWLQYF.

The chain uses TRBV7-2 and TRBJ1-4; D is unresolved. The ends were cut back, 3 bases at V and 4 bases at J, with 18 bases in the middle. The CDR3 length is 17 residues. The germline CDR1 and CDR2 sequences are SGHTA and FQGNSA. The CDR3 DNA follows: TGTGCCAGCAGCTTTGGAGGGCATCCTCTTAATAATGAAAAACTGTTTTTT. Protein: CASSFGGHPLNNEKLFF.

The genes are TRBV2 and TRBJ2-5; 7 bases agree with TRBD1. CDR1 and CDR2 from the germline V gene are SNHLY and FYNNEI. The CDR3 is 13 residues long. The V gene end was trimmed by 6 bases and the J gene end by 4 bases; junction bases not matched to a gene: 5. The CDR3, as DNA: TGTGCCAGCAGCAACCCAGGGGGAGAGACCCAGTACTTC. Translation: CASSNPGGETQYF.

This clonotype was seen more than once but under ten times. The chain joins TRBV12-3 or TRBV12-4 to TRBJ2-5, with TRBD2 as a possible D gene (6 bases). The V and J ends lost 6 bases and 13 bases respectively, with 18 bases between them. This CDR3 is 12 amino acids long. The CDR3 DNA sequence: TGTGCCAGCAGCTCGACCGCCGGAGGGGCGTACTTC. Residues: CASSSTAGGAYF.

The DNA for the CDR3 is TGTGCCAGCAGCGACGGGACTAGCGGGGCCAGGCGATACAATGAGCAGTTCTTC. It codes for CASSDGTSGARRYNEQFF. The V and J genes are TRBV7-6 and TRBJ2-1; 13 nucleotides agree with TRBD2. Germline V gene lookup returns CDR1 SGHVS and CDR2 FNYEAQ. The CDR3 is made up of 18 amino acids. V dropped 5 bases and J dropped 4; count of bases not matched to a gene: 11.

To note about this clonotype: One end of the junction does not line up with germline, which may come from a read error. V gene TRBV29-1 combines with J gene TRBJ2-3; no definite D call. Looked up from germline, CDR1 is SQVTM and CDR2 is ANQGSEA. The CDR3 consists of 12 residues. CDR3 region: CSSGSGTDTQYF. In nucleotides, the CDR3 is TGCAGCTCTGGGTCAGGCACAGATACACAGTATTTT.

The chain employs TRBV12-3 or TRBV12-4 and TRBJ2-1; 7 bases are shared with TRBD2. Unmatched junction bases numbered 7, after V lost 4 bases and J lost 4 bases. The CDR3 length is 15 residues. CDR3 residues: CASSSPSGPYNEQFF. DNA for the CDR3: TGTGCCAGCAGTTCTCCTAGCGGACCTTACAATGAGCAGTTCTTC.

This clonotype was counted only a few times. This sequence joins TRBV5-6 and TRBJ2-7, with D perhaps TRBD1 or TRBD2 (6 bases each). The CDR3 extends over 15 amino acids. V shed 4 bases and J shed 7 bases, with 21 bases lying between them. Germline CDR1 and CDR2: SGHDT and YYEEEE. The CDR3 region has the DNA TGTGCCAGCAGCCCGCCCGGGGGCTCGTCGAGGGAGCAGTACTTC. Encoded protein: CASSPPGGSSREQYF.

This clonotype was observed a single time. J is TRBJ2-3 and V is TRBV12-3 or TRBV12-4, with D unclear. This CDR3 has 16 amino acids. V was clipped by 3 bases and J by 0 bases, with 13 bases between them. CDR3 DNA: TGTGCCAGCAGTTTTCAGTCAGCGCTCAGCACAGATACGCAGTATTTT. Its translation: CASSFQSALSTDTQYF.

As for this clonotype: Possible read error: a much larger clone is one base away. The chain links TRBV7-2 to TRBJ1-4, with D possibly TRBD1 on 6 matching bases. The CDR3 is 12 residues long. The germline CDR1 and CDR2 sequences are SGHTA and FQGNSA. In DNA form, the CDR3 reads TGTGCCAGCGGTACACAGGGTGAAAAACCGTTTTTT. Residues: CASGTQGEKPFF.

The rearrangement links TRBV6-1 to TRBJ2-1; 11 bases fit TRBD2. V gave up 7 bases and J gave up 1 base; unmatched junction bases: 12. The CDR3 totals 18 residues. Germline-derived CDR1 and CDR2 are MNHNS and SASEGT. The CDR3 spells CASTRPTSGGRSYNEQFF. CDR3 nucleotides: TGTGCCAGCACTAGACCCACTAGCGGGGGTAGATCCTACAATGAGCAGTTCTTC.

The V call is TRBV7-2, the J call TRBJ2-1; TRBD2 matches 8 bases. The CDR3 loop spans 15 amino acids. Unmatched junction bases numbered 5, after V lost 1 base and J lost 6 bases. Germline CDR1 and CDR2: SGHTA and FQGNSA. This CDR3 is CASSLVGRGANEQFF. Here the CDR3 DNA reads TGTGCCAGCAGCTTAGTTGGGCGGGGGGCCAATGAGCAGTTCTTC.

The V and J genes are TRBV5-1 and TRBJ2-7; TRBD1 or TRBD2 may be the D gene (5 bases each). Trimming shortened V by 4 bases and J by 5 bases, and 16 bases separated the two germline ends. This CDR3 has 14 amino acids. Germline V gene lookup returns CDR1 SGHRS and CDR2 YFSETQ. CDR3 nucleotides: TGCGCCAGCAGCCCCCGGGACGCAGGCGACGAGCAGTACTTC. This gives the protein CASSPRDAGDEQYF.

The V and J genes are TRBV19 and TRBJ1-5; 9 nucleotides match TRBD1. The V segment lost 3 bases and the J segment 9 bases; nucleotides outside the gene matches: 6. This CDR3 has 14 residues. Germline CDR1 reads LNHDA; CDR2 reads SQIVND (reference sequence). The CDR3 protein is CASSMGQGRGPQHF. The CDR3 nucleotides are TGTGCCAGTAGTATGGGACAGGGTAGAGGGCCCCAGCATTTT.

This clonotype was counted only a few times. The CDR3 reads CATSRDLSAGETQYF. As DNA, the CDR3 is TGTGCCACCAGCAGAGATCTCAGCGCAGGGGAGACCCAGTACTTC. V gene TRBV15 combines with J gene TRBJ2-5; a weak D match, TRBD1 (5 bases). The CDR3 runs to 15 residues. V lost 0 bases to trimming and J lost 5 bases, with 13 bases between them. CDR1 LNHNV and CDR2 YYDKDF come from the germline V gene (reference sequence).

This clonotype was counted a few times. V is TRBV9 and J is TRBJ2-1; unclear D gene. The V gene's germline CDR1 is SGDLS and CDR2 YYNGEE. V gave up 0 bases and J gave up 7 bases, with 11 bases separating them. The CDR3 totals 14 residues. CDR3 protein: CASSVALVRNEQFF. DNA of the CDR3: TGTGCCAGCAGCGTAGCTTTGGTGCGAAATGAGCAGTTCTTC.

The chain employs TRBV28 and TRBJ2-7; the match to TRBD2 covers 12 bases. V gave up 6 bases and J gave up 7 bases; unmatched junction bases: 22. CDR3 size: 19 residues. The V gene's germline CDR1 is MDHEN and CDR2 SYDVKM. The CDR3 loop reads CASSVPGLAGPHTYNEQYF. For the CDR3, the DNA is TGTGCCAGCAGCGTTCCGGGACTAGCGGGTCCACACACCTACAATGAGCAGTACTTC. Complete variable domain (other parts from reference TRBV28 and TRBJ2-7): DVKVTQSSRYLVKRTGEKVFLECVQDMDHENMFWYRQDPGLGLRLIYFSYDVKMKEKGDIPEGYSVSREKKERFSLILESASTNQTSMYLCASSVPGLAGPHTYNEQYFGPGTRLTVT.

This rearrangement joins TRBV2 to TRBJ1-5; no clear D. Trimming took off 1 base at V and 6 bases at J, with 4 bases between the two ends. Germline V gene lookup returns CDR1 SNHLY and CDR2 FYNNEI. The CDR3 extends over 12 amino acids. CDR3 in amino acids: CASSEGAQPQHF. The CDR3, as DNA: TGTGCCAGCAGTGAAGGGGCTCAGCCCCAGCATTTT.

The chain has TRBV5-1 and TRBJ1-2, with D perhaps matching TRBD1 (5 bases). Germline lookup yields CDR1 SGHRS and CDR2 YFSETQ. The CDR3 runs to 14 residues. V was shortened by 4 bases and J by 7 bases, with 17 bases between the two germline ends. CDR3 protein: CASSVEGGASGYTF. CDR3 bases: TGCGCCAGCAGCGTAGAAGGAGGGGCCAGTGGCTACACCTTC.

The chain recombines TRBV9 with TRBJ2-1; perhaps TRBD1 as D (6 bases). The CDR3 loop spans 17 amino acids. Germline-derived CDR1 and CDR2 are SGDLS and YYNGEE. V was trimmed by 0 bases and J by 2 bases, leaving 15 bases between them. The CDR3 protein is CASSVGSGQGTYNEQFF. The CDR3 region has the DNA TGTGCCAGCAGCGTAGGGTCGGGGCAGGGGACCTACAATGAGCAGTTCTTC.

This sequence joins TRBV7-8 and TRBJ2-4; D is possibly TRBD1 (5 bases). The last part of the DNA fits TRBJ2-5 better; the J call may be wrong. The CDR3 runs to 13 residues. Germline CDR1 reads SGHVS; CDR2 reads FQNEAQ. The CDR3 nucleotides read TGTGCCAGCAGCCGTCAGGGCAGCGAGACCCAGTACTTC. Translation gives CASSRQGSETQYF.

The chain is built from TRBV28 and TRBJ2-3; D unclear. The germline CDR1 and CDR2 sequences are MDHEN and SYDVKM. The CDR3 is made up of 15 amino acids. The V and J ends lost 5 bases and 0 bases respectively, with 12 bases between them. The CDR3 protein is CASSKMGSSTDTQYF. The CDR3 DNA reads TGTGCCAGCAGTAAAATGGGGTCTAGCACAGATACGCAGTATTTT.

This chain connects TRBV7-9 to TRBJ2-7, with 8 nucleotides matching TRBD2. The CDR3 totals 15 residues. The V gene end was trimmed by 5 bases and the J gene end by 2 bases; junction bases not matched to a gene: 8. Germline assignment: CDR1 SEHNR and CDR2 FQNEAQ (reference sequence). The DNA of the CDR3 is TGTGCCAGCAGCCCCCGCGGGGGGAAAGCCTACGAGCAGTACTTC. Its protein product is CASSPRGGKAYEQYF.